The rows below give T cell receptor beta chains drawn from one sample of a study of T cell responses to AZD1222 COVID-19 vaccine. Repertoires were generated with immunoSEQ multiplex PCR, while TCRdb's copy carries only in-frame clones and drops some. This table has fewer than 300,000 clones, more than 80% appearing once. Specimen: peripheral blood, collected on day 0 of AZD1222 vaccination. All receptors come from an adult in good health. Both conserved end residues are part of each CDR3. Fields, in order: CDR3 length, clone size, J gene, D gene, V gene, CDR3 DNA, CDR3 protein. A D gene is named only where the DNA matches it firmly. A row's size may be missing; if present it is once, few, many or a size class.

13,once,TRBJ1-1,NA,TRBV9,TGTGCCAGCAGCGTAGGGGCAGGGGCTGAAGCTTTCTTT,CASSVGAGAEAFF
14,few,TRBJ2-3,TRBD2,TRBV11-3,TGTGCCAGCAGCTCCCCCCGGGAGGCAGATACGCAGTATTTT,CASSSPREADTQYF
13,once,TRBJ1-2,NA,TRBV14,TGTGCCAGCAGCCCCGACAGGACCTATGGCTACACCTTC,CASSPDRTYGYTF
16,NA,TRBJ2-1,TRBD2,TRBV3-1/TRBV3-2,TGTGCCAGCAGCCAAAGAGGGACTAGCACCTACAATGAGCAGTTCTTC,CASSQRGTSTYNEQFF
15,NA,TRBJ1-6,NA,TRBV4-1,TGCGCCAGCAGCCAAGGGGGACATGATAATTCACCCCTCCACTTT,CASSQGGHDNSPLHF
14,NA,TRBJ1-1,TRBD1,TRBV5-1,TGCGCCAGCAGTTCAAGGACAGGGTCGACTGAAGCTTTCTTT,CASSSRTGSTEAFF
15,NA,TRBJ1-2,NA,TRBV3-1/TRBV3-2,TGTGCCAGCAGCCTTCAGGGAGCAGCTGGAGATGGCTACACCTTC,CASSLQGAAGDGYTF
14,NA,TRBJ1-5,NA,TRBV3-1/TRBV3-2,TGTGCCAGCAGCCATCAGGGTAGCAATCAGCCCCAGCATTTT,CASSHQGSNQPQHF
16,NA,TRBJ2-5,TRBD2,TRBV18,TGTGCCAGCTCACCACCCGGGAGGGCCTCGGAAGAGACCCAGTACTTC,CASSPPGRASEETQYF
15,NA,TRBJ2-2,NA,TRBV6-5,TGTGCCAGCAGTTCAAACCCCGCGGGGACCGGGGAGCTGTTTTTT,CASSSNPAGTGELFF
16,NA,TRBJ1-2,NA,TRBV2,TGTGCCAGCAGTGAAACGGCCCCCCCCGTTCTCTATGGCTACACCTTC,CASSETAPPVLYGYTF
14,NA,TRBJ2-7,NA,TRBV4-2,TGTGCCAGCAGCCTTAGCGATTCTTCCTACGAGCAGTACTTC,CASSLSDSSYEQYF
11,NA,TRBJ2-7,NA,TRBV6-1,TGTGCCAGCAGTGAAGGGAACGAGCAGTACTTC,CASSEGNEQYF
14,NA,TRBJ2-7,TRBD1,TRBV19,TGTGCCAGTAGCACTGGACAGGGAGGCTACGAGCAGTACTTC,CASSTGQGGYEQYF
10,NA,TRBJ2-3,NA,TRBV20-1,TGCAGTGCTAGAACAGATACGCAGTATTTT,CSARTDTQYF
14,NA,TRBJ1-2,NA,TRBV9,TGTGCCAGCAGCGTAGAATCAGGGCGAGGTGGCTACACCTTC,CASSVESGRGGYTF